This T cell receptor (beta chain) was recorded in a study of glioma-infiltrating T cells. Findings and caveats of the study: Gliomas, especially low-grade, showed above-expected tissue-blood divergence; non-neoplastic patients showed below. Tissue and blood shared very few CDR3 sequences.

Regarding this clonotype: The antigen is unknown. The DNA is omitted, as the CDR3 cannot be located on it reliably, and the CDR3 follows TCRdb's listing.

TCR alpha and beta CDR3 regions were amplified from RNA using iRepertoire nested multiplex PCR. Tissue mRNA or PBMC total RNA, roughly 100-400 ng, went into one-step reverse transcription and amplification. From the multiplex PCR reads, TCRdb called clonotypes with MiXCR, one entry per CDR3 protein. Among a few thousand distinct CDR3 sequences listed, roughly a third were seen once. The CDR3 extends over 16 residues, inclusive of both ends. Per the germline V gene, CDR1 is MNHNY and CDR2 is SVGAGI (reference sequence). The origin of this receptor is a human donor with low-grade glioma or glioblastoma, undergoing nonglioma brain surgery, or in good health (not recorded which). The specimen was glioma tissue, nonneoplastic brain tissue, or PBMCs (not recorded which). The chain is built from TRBV6-6 and TRBJ1-3; the table assigns TRBD1, which was not confirmed against the DNA. CDR3 amino acids: CARSYSCQGGKNTIYF.